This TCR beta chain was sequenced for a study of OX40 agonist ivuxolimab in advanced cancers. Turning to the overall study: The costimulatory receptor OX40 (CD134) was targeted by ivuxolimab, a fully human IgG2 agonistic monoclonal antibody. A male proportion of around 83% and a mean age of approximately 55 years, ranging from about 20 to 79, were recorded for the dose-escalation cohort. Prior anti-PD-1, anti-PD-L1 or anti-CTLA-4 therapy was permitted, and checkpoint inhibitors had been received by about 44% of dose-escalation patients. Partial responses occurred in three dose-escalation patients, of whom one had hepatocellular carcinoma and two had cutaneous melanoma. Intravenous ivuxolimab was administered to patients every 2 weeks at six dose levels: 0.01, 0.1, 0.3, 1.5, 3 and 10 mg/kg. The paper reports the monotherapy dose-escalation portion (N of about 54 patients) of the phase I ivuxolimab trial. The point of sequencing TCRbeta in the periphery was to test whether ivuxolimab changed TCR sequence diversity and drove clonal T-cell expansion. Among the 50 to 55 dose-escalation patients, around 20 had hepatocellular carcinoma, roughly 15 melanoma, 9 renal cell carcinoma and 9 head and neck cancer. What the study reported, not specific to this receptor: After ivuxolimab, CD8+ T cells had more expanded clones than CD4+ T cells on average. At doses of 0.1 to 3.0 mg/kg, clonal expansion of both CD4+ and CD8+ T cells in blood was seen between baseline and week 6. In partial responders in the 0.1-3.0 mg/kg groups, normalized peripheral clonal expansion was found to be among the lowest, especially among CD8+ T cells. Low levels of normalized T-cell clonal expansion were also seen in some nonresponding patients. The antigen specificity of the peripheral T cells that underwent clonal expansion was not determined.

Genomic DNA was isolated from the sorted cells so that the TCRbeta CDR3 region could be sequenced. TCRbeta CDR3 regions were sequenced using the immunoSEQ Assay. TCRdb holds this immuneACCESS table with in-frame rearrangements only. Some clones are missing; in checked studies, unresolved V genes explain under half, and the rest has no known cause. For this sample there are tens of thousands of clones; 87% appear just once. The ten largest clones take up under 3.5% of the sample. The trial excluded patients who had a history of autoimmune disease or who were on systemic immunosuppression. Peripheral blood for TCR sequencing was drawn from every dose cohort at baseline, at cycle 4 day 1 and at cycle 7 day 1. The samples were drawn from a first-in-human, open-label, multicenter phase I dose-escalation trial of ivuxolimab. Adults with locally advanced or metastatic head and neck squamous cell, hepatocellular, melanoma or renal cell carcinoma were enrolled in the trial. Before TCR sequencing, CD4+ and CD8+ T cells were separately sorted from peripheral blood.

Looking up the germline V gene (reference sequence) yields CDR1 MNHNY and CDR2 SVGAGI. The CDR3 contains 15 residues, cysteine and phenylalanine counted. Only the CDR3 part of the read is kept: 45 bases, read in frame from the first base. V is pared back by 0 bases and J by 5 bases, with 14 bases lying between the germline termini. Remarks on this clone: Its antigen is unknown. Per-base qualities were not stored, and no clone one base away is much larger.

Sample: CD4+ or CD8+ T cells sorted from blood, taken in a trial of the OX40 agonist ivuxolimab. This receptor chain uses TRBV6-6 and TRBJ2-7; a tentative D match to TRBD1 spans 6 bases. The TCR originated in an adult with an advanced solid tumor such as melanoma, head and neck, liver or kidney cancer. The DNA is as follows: TGTGCCAGCAGTTACTCGACCGGACAGTGGGACGAGCAGTACTTC. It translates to CASSYSTGQWDEQYF.